One and the same sample provided the 30 T cell receptor beta chains below, sequenced in a study of regulatory T cells in long-lasting Graves disease. Time point of the sample: newly diagnosed GD, antithyroid drugs for less than 3 months. Following extraction of RNA from PBMCs, that RNA was used to make the TCR library. Arm-PCR of CDR3 regions and iRepertoire HTBI primers were used to build TCR beta libraries. Using its own MiXCR run on the multiplex PCR reads, TCRdb lists one record per CDR3 protein. The table includes about 430,000 distinct CDR3 sequences, about 15% detected once. This sample was also put to use in a study of T cells in Graves' hyperthyroidism and ophthalmopathy.

This specimen was peripheral blood mononuclear cells (PBMCs), taken at new diagnosis, from a patient treated with antithyroid drugs. The receptor set was obtained from a woman between 40 and 55 years old with Graves disease.

In its sample, this clonotype was seen many times. This chain joins TRBV24-1 and TRBJ1-5, with a tentative D call TRBD1 (6 bases). V was clipped by 6 bases and J by 4 bases, with 12 bases between them. Germline values: CDR1 KGHDR, CDR2 SFDVKD. The CDR3 totals 14 residues. CDR3 sequence: CATSSRTANQPQHF. Written as DNA, the CDR3 is TGTGCCACCAGTTCCCGGACAGCTAATCAGCCCCAGCATTTT.

This clonotype was found many times. The genes are TRBV10-3 and TRBJ1-1; the D is unclear. The CDR3 has 16 amino acids. CDR1 is ENHRY, CDR2 SYGVKD, per germline. Trimming took 0 bases from V and 3 from J, leaving 14 bases between them. CDR3 sequence (DNA): TGTGCCATCAGTGAGTCCCCCATGGATGGGGACACTGAAGCTTTCTTT. Encoded protein: CAISESPMDGDTEAFF.

This clonotype was seen many times. The chain recombines TRBV11-3 with TRBJ2-3; D unresolved. Trimming removed 8 bases from V and 1 base from J, with 10 bases in between. From germline, CDR1 is SGHNT and CDR2 YENEEA. CDR3 length: 13 amino acids. The CDR3 nucleotides are TGTGCCAGCGTAGGGCGAGGCACAGATACGCAGTATTTT. The encoded protein is CASVGRGTDTQYF.

This clonotype was observed a few times. V gene TRBV30 combines with J gene TRBJ2-3, with 8 positions matching TRBD1. Germline CDR1 GTSNPN, CDR2 SVGIG (reference sequence). The CDR3 consists of 12 residues. With V trimmed by 4 bases and J by 6 bases, 3 bases remained unmatched. The CDR3 loop is CAWKRTGDTQYF. The CDR3 DNA reads as TGTGCCTGGAAAAGGACAGGGGATACGCAGTATTTT.

This clonotype was seen at least ten times. V and J are TRBV14 and TRBJ2-7; D unclear. The V gene's germline CDR1 is SGHDN and CDR2 FVKESK. Trimming shortened V by 4 bases and J by 5 bases, and 6 bases separated the two germline ends. CDR3 size: 11 residues. CDR3 region: CASSLLHEQYF. The CDR3 DNA sequence: TGTGCCAGCAGCCTCCTTCACGAGCAGTACTTC.

This clonotype showed up many times. This chain connects TRBV24-1 to TRBJ2-1; D uncertain. Germline lookup yields CDR1 KGHDR and CDR2 SFDVKD. This CDR3 contains 13 residues. V shed 4 bases and J shed 9 bases, with 12 bases lying between them. The CDR3 DNA reads TGTGCCACCAGTGAGGTCCGGTGGGGTGAGCAGTTCTTC. Translating it yields CATSEVRWGEQFF.

This clonotype showed up many times. The V and J genes are TRBV11-2 and TRBJ2-4, with D maybe TRBD1 (6 bases). The CDR3 extends over 15 amino acids. V was cut by 6 bases and J by 0 bases, with 12 bases left in between. The germline V gene has CDR1 SGHAT and CDR2 FQNNGV. This CDR3 reads CASRRDNLAKNIQYF. The CDR3 coding sequence is TGTGCCAGCAGGAGGGACAACTTAGCCAAAAACATTCAGTACTTC.

J is TRBJ1-5 and V is TRBV28; D is uncertain. Germline V gene sequence: CDR1 MDHEN, CDR2 SYDVKM. V was shortened by 2 bases and J by 0 bases, with 14 bases between the two germline ends. This CDR3 has 17 amino acids. CDR3 protein: CASSLVFRHNSNQPQHF. DNA of the CDR3: TGTGCCAGCAGTTTAGTTTTTAGACACAATAGCAATCAGCCCCAGCATTTT.

This clonotype was found a few times. The chain joins TRBV18 to TRBJ1-4; D is unresolved. The germline V and J ends were trimmed by 0 bases and 3 bases, with 8 bases remaining between them. The CDR3 runs 15 residues. Germline-derived CDR1 and CDR2 are KGHSH and LQKENI. CDR3 loop: CASSPPGNSNEKLFF. CDR3 nucleotide sequence: TGTGCCAGCTCACCACCGGGGAACTCTAATGAAAAACTGTTTTTT. The full variable domain, its missing parts supplied by reference TRBV18 and TRBJ1-4, is NAGVMQNPRHLVRRRGQEARLRCSPMKGHSHVYWYRQLPEEGLKFMVYLQKENIIDESGMPKERFSAEFPKEGPSILRIQQVVRGDSAAYFCASSPPGNSNEKLFFGSGTQLSVL.

This clonotype has only a few counts. The J gene is TRBJ2-7, the V gene TRBV4-3; D is uncertain. Germline V lookup: CDR1 LGHNA, CDR2 YSLEER. The V end was cut by 0 bases, the J end by 4 bases, with 13 bases between. This CDR3 contains 15 residues. DNA of the CDR3: TGCGCCAGCAGCCAAGATCATGGGCTTTTGTACGAGCAGTACTTC. Its translation is CASSQDHGLLYEQYF.

The chain uses TRBV28 and TRBJ1-1; 7 bases map to TRBD1. Germline CDR1 is MDHEN and CDR2 is SYDVKM. This CDR3 is 12 amino acids long. Trimming cost V 3 bases and J 9 bases; bases outside gene matches: 4. The CDR3 region is CASSLAGGQAFF. In DNA form, the CDR3 reads TGTGCCAGCAGTTTGGCAGGGGGGCAAGCTTTCTTT.

This clonotype was detected a few times. This rearrangement joins TRBV5-1 to TRBJ2-1; 7 positions match TRBD1. V lost 0 bases, J lost 7 bases, and 7 bases stayed unmatched. Germline assignment: CDR1 SGHRS and CDR2 YFSETQ. CDR3 length equals 15 residues. In nucleotides, the CDR3 is TGCGCCAGCAGCTTGGCCGAGGGGGCTAATAATGAGCAGTTCTTC. Its translation: CASSLAEGANNEQFF.

J is TRBJ2-5 and V is TRBV11-3; 8 positions match TRBD2. Germline-derived CDR1 and CDR2 are SGHNT and YENEEA. This CDR3 comprises 14 residues. The V segment lost 8 bases and the J segment 5 bases; nucleotides outside the gene matches: 10. The CDR3 spells CASGLSGIGETQYF. Written as DNA, the CDR3 is TGTGCCAGCGGCCTTAGCGGGATAGGGGAGACCCAGTACTTC.

The chain links TRBV2 to TRBJ2-3; 8 positions agree with TRBD1. The germline CDR1 and CDR2 sequences are SNHLY and FYNNEI. With 7 bases clipped from V and 1 base from J, the junction kept 7 bases outside the gene matches. The CDR3 totals 15 residues. The CDR3 spells CASTLTGGGTDTQYF. As DNA, the CDR3 is TGTGCCAGCACGCTTACAGGGGGTGGCACAGATACGCAGTATTTT.

The chain recombines TRBV5-6 with TRBJ1-2; 8 nucleotides match TRBD1. V was clipped by 0 bases and J by 6 bases; unmatched bases: 4. The CDR3 has 14 amino acids. Germline values: CDR1 SGHDT, CDR2 YYEEEE. CDR3 coding DNA: TGTGCCAGCAGCTTGGCAGGGGGCGTAGATGGCTACACCTTC. Translation gives CASSLAGGVDGYTF.

This clonotype was observed at least ten times. The chain uses TRBV4-1 and TRBJ2-2; D unresolved. V was trimmed by 0 bases and J by 5 bases, leaving 1 base between them. The CDR3 totals 12 residues. CDR1 and CDR2 (germline): MGHRA, YSYEKL. The CDR3 loop is CASSQDTGELFF. The CDR3 coding sequence is TGCGCCAGCAGCCAAGATACCGGGGAGCTGTTTTTT.

This clonotype occurred a few times. The J gene is TRBJ2-1, the V gene TRBV29-1; D unresolved. Germline V CDR1 and CDR2: SQVTM, ANQGSEA. The CDR3 has 11 amino acids. The germline V and J ends were trimmed by 4 bases and 4 bases, with 5 bases remaining between them. CDR3 DNA: TGCAGCGTTGGGGAATACAATGAGCAGTTCTTC. This encodes CSVGEYNEQFF.

This clonotype was recorded many times. V is TRBV7-2 and J is TRBJ2-1, with a weak D call TRBD2 (5 bases). CDR1 is SGHTA and CDR2 is FQGNSA in the germline V gene. The CDR3 covers 13 residues. Trimming took off 5 bases at V and 5 bases at J, with 10 bases between the two ends. The CDR3: CASSETTNNEQFF. CDR3 sequence (DNA): TGTGCCAGCAGCGAGACTACCAACAATGAGCAGTTCTTC.

This clonotype was seen a few times. This sequence joins TRBV29-1 and TRBJ1-4; unclear D gene. The V end was cut by 7 bases, the J end by 6 bases, with 6 bases between. Germline lookup yields CDR1 SQVTM and CDR2 ANQGSEA. The CDR3 has 10 amino acids. The CDR3 DNA reads TGCAGCGGAGGCGATGAAAAACTGTTTTTT. Translating gives CSGGDEKLFF.

V gene TRBV5-6 combines with J gene TRBJ2-5, with D maybe TRBD1 (5 bases). Trimming took 1 base from V and 5 from J, leaving 15 bases between them. Germline-derived CDR1 and CDR2 are SGHDT and YYEEEE. This CDR3 spans 15 amino acids. The CDR3 here is CASSLLSGLSETQYF. CDR3 DNA: TGTGCCAGCAGCTTGTTGTCAGGGTTATCGGAGACCCAGTACTTC.

This clonotype was seen once. The chain recombines TRBV6-1 with TRBJ1-5; 8 bases align to TRBD1. V gave up 10 bases and J gave up 0 bases; unmatched junction bases: 11. This CDR3 region has 16 residues. Germline assignment: CDR1 MNHNS and CDR2 SASEGT. CDR3 amino acids: CAIQGAGAFSNQPQHF. CDR3 bases: TGTGCCATCCAGGGGGCCGGGGCCTTTAGCAATCAGCCCCAGCATTTT.

In this sample, this clonotype turned up a few times. V usage is TRBV11-2 and J usage is TRBJ1-4, with a tentative D call TRBD1 (6 bases). Germline V gene data show CDR1 as SGHAT and CDR2 as FQNNGV. Trimming cost V 1 base and J 3 bases, with 12 bases left between them. The CDR3 covers 16 residues. The CDR3 sequence is CASSLGQGTPNEKLFF. The CDR3 coding sequence is TGTGCCAGCAGCTTAGGTCAGGGGACCCCTAATGAAAAACTGTTTTTT.

This clonotype has only one observation. V is TRBV19 and J is TRBJ2-1; TRBD2 might be the D (5 bases). CDR1 and CDR2 (germline): LNHDA, SQIVND (reference sequence). This CDR3 spans 15 amino acids. V lost 3 bases and J 4 bases, leaving 13 bases between the germline ends. In DNA, the CDR3 is TGTGCCAGTAGTATGTCTCCGGGAAGATACAATGAGCAGTTCTTC. Protein sequence: CASSMSPGRYNEQFF.

There are many counts of this clonotype. The chain has TRBV20-1 and TRBJ2-3; D uncertain. Trimming took 4 bases from V and 3 from J, leaving 2 bases between them. Germline loops: CDR1 DFQATT, CDR2 SNEGSKA (reference sequence). The CDR3 spans 10 residues. CDR3 nucleotides: TGCAGTGCTACGACAGATACGCAGTATTTT. Translation: CSATTDTQYF.

The chain combines TRBV7-2 with TRBJ2-2; 9 positions agree with TRBD2. CDR1 is SGHTA, CDR2 FQGNSA, per germline. V trimming: 7 bases; J trimming: 1 base; junction bases outside the gene matches: 16. The CDR3 length is 19 residues. CDR3 coding DNA: TGTGCCAGCACCCCAGGGGCGGGAGGGCCTGACGAGAACACCGGGGAGCTGTTTTTT. Translated: CASTPGAGGPDENTGELFF.

The table lists this clonotype with a count of one. One base away lies a much larger clone, so this may be a sequencing read error. This chain connects TRBV6-2 or TRBV6-3 to TRBJ2-1; 9 bases align to TRBD2. Germline V lookup: CDR1 MNHEY, CDR2 SVGEGT. J lost 8 bases, V lost 3 bases, and 14 bases had no gene match. The CDR3 has 17 residues. This CDR3 is CASSYSRSGRLYDEQFF. In nucleotides, the CDR3 is TGTGCCAGCAGTTATTCCCGTAGCGGGAGATTGTACGATGAGCAGTTCTTC.

Points on this clonotype: A single base is all that separates this from a far larger clone, so a read error is likely. The genes are TRBV4-3 and TRBJ2-7; no firm D call. The CDR3 has 14 residues. Germline V lookup: CDR1 LGHNA, CDR2 YSLEER. The CDR3 DNA sequence: TGCGCCAGCAGCCTACGGCCTGAGTCGAGTGAGCGGTACTTC. It specifies CASSLRPESSERYF.

This clonotype was observed a few times. The J gene is TRBJ2-1, the V gene TRBV5-1; D is undetermined. CDR3 length equals 13 residues. The V end was cut by 4 bases, the J end by 7 bases, with 12 bases between. The germline gives CDR1 SGHRS, CDR2 YFSETQ. The CDR3 bases are TGCGCCAGCAGCCAAGATCATGGAAATGAGCAGTTCTTC. This gives the protein CASSQDHGNEQFF. Drawing the rest from reference TRBV5-1 and TRBJ2-1, the complete variable domain is KAGVTQTPRYLIKTRGQQVTLSCSPISGHRSVSWYQQTPGQGLQFLFEYFSETQRNKGNFPGRFSGRQFSNSRSEMNVSTLELGDSALYLCASSQDHGNEQFFGPGTRLTVL.

As concerns this clonotype: This may be a read error, as it is one base from a much larger clone. This rearrangement joins TRBV18 to TRBJ2-1; D ambiguous. V gave up 6 bases and J gave up 8 bases, with 14 bases separating them. This CDR3 spans 13 amino acids. The V gene's germline CDR1 is KGHSH and CDR2 LQKENI. The CDR3 DNA sequence: TGTGCCAGCTCCTCCCGGGCGAGACATGAGCAGTTCTTC. Its translation: CASSSRARHEQFF.

This clonotype was detected ten times or more. The chain carries TRBV18 and TRBJ1-2, with 7 bases that match TRBD1. From germline, CDR1 is KGHSH and CDR2 LQKENI. Trimming cost V 2 bases and J 6 bases; bases outside gene matches: 3. This CDR3 is built from 13 residues. CDR3 nucleotides: TGTGCCAGCTCACCAGGACAGGAGCATGGCTACACCTTC. Protein sequence: CASSPGQEHGYTF.